The 19 T cell receptor beta chains listed next were all sequenced from one sample in a study of blood T cell repertoires in COVID-19. Clones were sequenced by immunoSEQ multiplex PCR, and TCRdb holds only the in-frame ones, with some missing. Of about 150,000 clones listed, 86% are singletons. Input material: PBMCs or T cells enriched from blood (not recorded which). These receptor sequences come from a man between 50 and 59 years old who had recovered from COVID-19.

The gene calls are TRBV10-3 and TRBJ1-1; 9 bases line up with TRBD1. V shed 6 bases and J 8 bases; nucleotides not matched to a gene: 10. This CDR3 has 14 residues. The V gene's germline CDR1 is ENHRY and CDR2 SYGVKD. The CDR3 DNA sequence: TGTGCCATCAGAGGGGACAGGGAAGGATGGGAAGCTTTCTTT. Translated, it gives CAIRGDREGWEAFF.

V gene TRBV6-4 combines with J gene TRBJ1-2; D ambiguous. V lost 1 base and J lost 3, with 21 bases in between. The CDR3 consists of 18 residues. Germline lookup yields CDR1 MRHNA and CDR2 SNTAGT. The CDR3 region is CASSDFAGTPLRYYGYTF. DNA of the CDR3: TGTGCCAGCAGTGACTTTGCAGGAACACCTCTTCGGTACTATGGCTACACCTTC.

V is TRBV7-2 and J is TRBJ1-6; no clear D. The length of the CDR3 is 15 residues. Germline V gene data show CDR1 as SGHTA and CDR2 as FQGNSA. The V end lost 4 bases, the J end lost 11 bases, and 18 bases lay between the germline ends. In DNA, the CDR3 is TGTGCCAGCAGCTCTAACCACGTCGAGGGCGCACCCCTCCACTTT. This sequence encodes CASSSNHVEGAPLHF.

This clone was seen a few times. The chain employs TRBV20-1 and TRBJ1-2; D perhaps matches TRBD1 (6 bases). CDR1 and CDR2 (germline): DFQATT, SNEGSKA (reference sequence). The CDR3 length is 15 residues. The V end lost 3 bases, the J end lost 0 bases, and 14 bases lay between the germline ends. The CDR3 DNA follows: TGCAGTGCTAGTCCCAGGGGAGCAACTAACTATGGCTACACCTTC. It specifies CSASPRGATNYGYTF.

The V call is TRBV5-6, the J call TRBJ2-5, with unresolved D. The germline V gene has CDR1 SGHDT and CDR2 YYEEEE. This CDR3 has 13 amino acids. Trimming pared 0 bases from V and 2 bases from J, leaving 5 bases between. The CDR3 protein is CASSLARQETQYF. CDR3 DNA sequence: TGTGCCAGCAGCTTGGCCAGGCAAGAGACCCAGTACTTC.

This clone was detected only once. V is TRBV5-1 and J is TRBJ1-5, with 8 bases fitting TRBD1. The CDR3 runs to 14 residues. Trimming at V came to 4 bases and at J to 8 bases, leaving 8 bases not matched to a gene. Germline-derived CDR1 and CDR2 are SGHRS and YFSETQ. The CDR3 loop reads CASSPGQGLEPQHF. As DNA, the CDR3 is TGCGCCAGCAGCCCTGGACAGGGTCTAGAGCCCCAGCATTTT.

This clone was seen just once. The genes are TRBV19 and TRBJ1-5; D is uncertain. Germline lookup yields CDR1 LNHDA and CDR2 SQIVND (reference sequence). The CDR3 runs to 14 residues. The ends were cut back, 5 bases at V and 7 bases at J, with 15 bases in the middle. CDR3 nucleotide sequence: TGTGCCAGTAGTCTCGAAGATACAGAACAGCCCCAGCATTTT. Translation gives CASSLEDTEQPQHF.

This clone has a handful of counts. The V gene is TRBV24-1, the J gene TRBJ2-1; tentatively, D is TRBD2 (6 bases). Deletions cut 6 bases from V and 1 base from J, with 18 bases between. In germline, CDR1 is KGHDR, CDR2 SFDVKD. The CDR3 extends over 17 amino acids. The CDR3 loop reads CATSPGVLELSYNEQFF. In nucleotides, the CDR3 is TGTGCCACCAGTCCGGGGGTCCTAGAATTATCCTACAATGAGCAGTTCTTC.

V gene TRBV27 combines with J gene TRBJ1-2; 8 bases align to TRBD1. The CDR3 has 13 residues. Germline V gene data show CDR1 as MNHEY and CDR2 as SMNVEV (reference sequence). The trim removed 5 bases at V and 6 bases at J, leaving 5 bases unmatched. CDR3 loop: CASSLSRGHGYTF. CDR3 DNA: TGTGCCAGCAGTCTCAGCAGGGGGCATGGCTACACCTTC.

The V and J genes are TRBV5-1 and TRBJ1-2; a weak D match, TRBD1 (5 bases). CDR3 length: 11 amino acids. The V gene's germline CDR1 is SGHRS and CDR2 YFSETQ. V dropped 4 bases and J dropped 7 bases, with 8 bases sitting between them. CDR3 sequence reads: CASSQGRGYTF. The CDR3 DNA sequence: TGCGCCAGCAGCCAGGGCCGTGGCTACACCTTC.

This rearrangement joins TRBV7-2 to TRBJ1-5, with D maybe TRBD1 (5 bases). V was trimmed by 5 bases and J by 6 bases, leaving 11 bases between them. The CDR3 is 13 amino acids. The V gene's germline CDR1 is SGHTA and CDR2 FQGNSA. The CDR3 here is CASSPGGSQPQHF. DNA of the CDR3: TGTGCCAGCAGCCCCGGGGGGAGTCAGCCCCAGCATTTT.

The chain joins TRBV4-3 to TRBJ2-5, with 12 nucleotides matching TRBD1. There are 17 residues in the CDR3. Germline V gene sequence: CDR1 LGHNA, CDR2 YSLEER. Trimming removed 0 bases from V and 4 bases from J; junction bases left unmatched: 6. CDR3 in amino acids: CASSQDIGTGGVETQYF. As DNA, the CDR3 is TGCGCCAGCAGCCAAGATATTGGGACAGGGGGCGTAGAGACCCAGTACTTC.

The V call is TRBV10-3, the J call TRBJ1-1, with TRBD1 identical over 11 bases. Germline CDR1 reads ENHRY; CDR2 reads SYGVKD. Trimming took 4 bases from V and 5 from J; bases not matched to a gene: 6. The CDR3 runs 15 residues. CDR3 region: CAISGEDRGRTEAFF. CDR3 bases: TGTGCCATCAGTGGGGAGGACAGGGGGCGGACTGAAGCTTTCTTT.

The chain couples TRBV3-1 (or the pseudogene TRBV3-2) to TRBJ2-7, with a weak D call TRBD2 (5 bases). CDR3 length: 14 residues. Germline assignment: CDR1 LGHDT and CDR2 YNNKEL (reference sequence). V was clipped by 0 bases and J by 1 base, with 7 bases between them. This CDR3 reads CASSQDGISYEQYF. The CDR3 nucleotides read TGTGCCAGCAGCCAAGACGGGATTTCCTACGAGCAGTACTTC.

This chain connects TRBV6-5 to TRBJ2-5; possible D gene TRBD2, 5 bases. Between the trimmed V and J ends, which lost 7 bases and 4 bases, there was a span of 16 bases. The CDR3 covers 14 residues. Germline V gives CDR1 MNHEY, CDR2 SVGAGI. CDR3 region: CASTLRRDGETQYF. The CDR3 nucleotides read TGTGCCAGCACCCTCAGACGGGATGGAGAGACCCAGTACTTC.

This sequence joins TRBV30 and TRBJ2-7, with 8 bases identical to TRBD1. V was clipped by 5 bases and J by 0 bases; unmatched bases: 3. The length of the CDR3 is 13 residues. The germline V gene has CDR1 GTSNPN and CDR2 SVGIG (reference sequence). As DNA, the CDR3 is TGTGCCTGGGGGGGACAGGACTCCTACGAGCAGTACTTC. The encoded protein is CAWGGQDSYEQYF.

The CDR3 sequence: CASSLSTSYGYTF. CDR3 in DNA: TGTGCCAGCAGTTTATCGACAAGCTATGGCTACACCTTC. The chain recombines TRBV28 with TRBJ1-2; D ambiguous. Per germline, CDR1 MDHEN and CDR2 SYDVKM. The V and J ends lost 1 base and 4 bases respectively, with 7 bases between them. This CDR3 spans 13 amino acids.

Many counts were recorded for this clone. The gene calls are TRBV5-1 and TRBJ2-3; 13 bases are shared with TRBD2. The CDR3 spans 18 residues. Per germline, CDR1 SGHRS and CDR2 YFSETQ. Trimming cost V 1 base and J 2 bases; bases outside gene matches: 7. The CDR3, as DNA: TGCGCCAGCAGCTTGAGGCAGACTAGCGGGGGGATCACAGATACGCAGTATTTT. This codes for CASSLRQTSGGITDTQYF. Based on the CDR3 plus reference TRBV5-1 and TRBJ2-3, the full variable domain is KAGVTQTPRYLIKTRGQQVTLSCSPISGHRSVSWYQQTPGQGLQFLFEYFSETQRNKGNFPGRFSGRQFSNSRSEMNVSTLELGDSALYLCASSLRQTSGGITDTQYFGPGTRLTVL.

J is TRBJ2-1 and V is TRBV11-2; D is unclear. The V gene lost 5 bases and the J gene lost 0 bases, with 11 bases spanning the gap. CDR1 and CDR2 (germline): SGHAT, FQNNGV. The CDR3 length is 15 residues. CDR3 sequence reads: CASSTHRTSYNEQFF. Here the CDR3 DNA reads TGTGCCAGCAGCACACACAGAACCTCCTACAATGAGCAGTTCTTC.